This T cell receptor beta chain derives from a study of OX40 agonist ivuxolimab in advanced cancers. On the study more broadly: At 75% to 90% male, the cohort had a mean age of 60 years, ranging from about 20 to 79.

In regard to this clone: The antigen is not known.

Study results and caveats: Relative to CD4+ cells, CD8+ T cells on average had more expanded clones. At doses 0.1 to 3.0 mg/kg, CD4+ and CD8+ clones expanded.

The ends were cut back, 5 bases at V and 5 bases at J, with 18 bases in the middle. CDR1 is SGHTA, CDR2 FQGNSA, per germline. The CDR3 has 15 amino acids. The investigators sampled blood at baseline, at cycle 4 day 1, and at cycle 7 day 1. The assay was immunoSEQ multiplex PCR, and TCRdb's table has in-frame clones only and misses some. This sample yields 75,000 to 90,000 clones, of which 91% are seen a single time; 8.4% belongs to the top ten. Sequencing used CD4+ or CD8+ T cells sorted from blood, obtained in a trial of the OX40 agonist ivuxolimab. The receptor was isolated from an adult with an advanced solid tumor such as melanoma, head and neck, liver or kidney cancer. The V call is TRBV7-2, the J call TRBJ1-1; possibly TRBD1 for D (6 bases). CDR3 in amino acids: CASSPLRGARTEAFF. DNA for the CDR3: TGTGCCAGCAGCCCCCTACGGGGGGCGAGAACTGAAGCTTTCTTT.